The next 2 T cell receptor beta chains were all read from a single sample in a study of metastatic and nonmetastatic thyroid tumors. TCRdb reanalyzed the PCR reads with MiXCR. The sample includes 85,000 to 100,000 clones, approximately 12% of them seen just once. Every patient was untreated before thyroid surgery. Sequencing was carried out using blood. The receptors were sampled from a female donor with papillary thyroid cancer or a benign thyroid nodule (not recorded which). Some clones in this sample may be carry-over from other donors' samples.

This clone was seen many times. The chain combines TRBV12-3 or TRBV12-4 with TRBJ2-2; 10 positions match TRBD1. V lost 3 bases, J lost 0 bases, and 1 base stayed unmatched. CDR3 size: 16 residues. CDR3 sequence (DNA): TGTGCCAGCAGTTTTGGACAGGGGGCGAACACCGGGGAGCTGTTTTTT. Translated, it gives CASSFGQGANTGELFF.

This chain connects TRBV12-3 or TRBV12-4 to TRBJ2-7, with 8 bases matching TRBD2. V was pared by 5 bases and J by 6 bases, with 9 bases of the junction left unmatched. The CDR3 extends over 14 amino acids. The CDR3: CASSEPGLGGEQYF. CDR3 nucleotide sequence: TGTGCCAGCAGTGAACCGGGACTAGGGGGCGAGCAGTACTTC.